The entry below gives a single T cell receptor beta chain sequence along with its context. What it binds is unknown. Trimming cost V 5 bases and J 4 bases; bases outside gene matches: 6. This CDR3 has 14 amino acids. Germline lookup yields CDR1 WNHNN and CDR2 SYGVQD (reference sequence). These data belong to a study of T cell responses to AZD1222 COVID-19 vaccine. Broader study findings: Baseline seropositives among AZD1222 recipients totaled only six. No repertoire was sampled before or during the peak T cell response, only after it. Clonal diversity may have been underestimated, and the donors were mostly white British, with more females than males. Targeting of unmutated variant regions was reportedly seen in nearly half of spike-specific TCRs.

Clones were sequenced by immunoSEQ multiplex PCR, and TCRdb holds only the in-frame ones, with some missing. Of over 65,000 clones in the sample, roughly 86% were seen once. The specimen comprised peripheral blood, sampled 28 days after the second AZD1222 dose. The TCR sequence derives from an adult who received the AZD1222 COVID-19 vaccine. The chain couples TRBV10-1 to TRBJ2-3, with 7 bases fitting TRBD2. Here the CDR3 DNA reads TGCGCCAGCAGTAGCGGGATGGGGGCAGATACGCAGTATTTT. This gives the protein CASSSGMGADTQYF.